Listed below are T cell receptor beta chains from one sample, sequenced in a study of cytomegalovirus exposure and HLA in healthy donors. This table comes from immunoSEQ multiplex PCR, and its TCRdb copy is limited to in-frame clones, with some not included. In the table there are about 220,000 clones, over 80% of which are singletons. Sequencing was performed on PBMCs. Source of these receptors: a boy aged 2 to 10 in good health and CMV-seronegative. Both conserved end residues are part of each CDR3. The order of the fields is J gene, V gene, D gene, clone size, CDR3 protein, CDR3 DNA. D genes are given only for firm matches. The size field is filled for only some rows; it gives once, few, many or a size class.

J gene: TRBJ1-1; V gene: TRBV11-2; D gene: NA; clone size: few; CDR3 protein: CASSPLRGATEAFF; CDR3 DNA: TGTGCCAGCAGCCCCCTCCGAGGAGCCACTGAAGCTTTCTTT
J gene: TRBJ2-7; V gene: TRBV7-9; D gene: NA; clone size: NA; CDR3 protein: CSSSFQQFEQYF; CDR3 DNA: TGTTCCAGCAGCTTTCAACAGTTCGAGCAGTACTTC
J gene: TRBJ2-5; V gene: TRBV19; D gene: TRBD2; clone size: NA; CDR3 protein: CASSIQTSGDQETQYF; CDR3 DNA: TGTGCCAGTAGTATCCAGACTAGCGGGGATCAAGAGACCCAGTACTTC
J gene: TRBJ2-7; V gene: TRBV11-2; D gene: NA; clone size: NA; CDR3 protein: CASSLAAGYEQYF; CDR3 DNA: TGTGCCAGCAGCTTAGCGGCAGGGTACGAGCAGTACTTC
J gene: TRBJ1-2; V gene: TRBV9; D gene: NA; clone size: NA; CDR3 protein: CASSPGEGIYGYTF; CDR3 DNA: TGTGCCAGCAGCCCTGGAGAGGGAATCTATGGCTACACCTTC
J gene: TRBJ1-1; V gene: TRBV5-1; D gene: TRBD1; clone size: NA; CDR3 protein: CASSPGQGGFGTEAFF; CDR3 DNA: TGCGCCAGCAGCCCGGGACAGGGGGGTTTCGGCACTGAAGCTTTCTTT
J gene: TRBJ2-7; V gene: TRBV7-8; D gene: NA; clone size: NA; CDR3 protein: CASSLSLDEQYF; CDR3 DNA: TGTGCCAGCAGCTTATCGTTAGACGAGCAGTACTTC
J gene: TRBJ1-2; V gene: TRBV5-4; D gene: NA; clone size: NA; CDR3 protein: CASSLAEGRNYGYTF; CDR3 DNA: TGTGCCAGCAGCTTGGCCGAGGGCAGAAACTATGGCTACACCTTC
J gene: TRBJ2-1; V gene: TRBV7-8; D gene: NA; clone size: NA; CDR3 protein: CASSSNNEQFF; CDR3 DNA: TGTGCCAGCAGCTCAAACAATGAGCAGTTCTTC
J gene: TRBJ2-4; V gene: TRBV6-5; D gene: NA; clone size: NA; CDR3 protein: CASSPGWAKNIQYF; CDR3 DNA: TGTGCCAGCAGTCCCGGGTGGGCCAAAAACATTCAGTACTTC
J gene: TRBJ2-5; V gene: TRBV11-1; D gene: TRBD1; clone size: NA; CDR3 protein: CASSDRLVQGVQETQYF; CDR3 DNA: TGTGCCAGCAGCGATCGATTGGTACAGGGGGTCCAAGAGACCCAGTACTTC
J gene: TRBJ2-5; V gene: TRBV30; D gene: NA; clone size: NA; CDR3 protein: CAWSGWAGEVPATQYF; CDR3 DNA: TGTGCCTGGAGTGGGTGGGCGGGTGAGGTCCCCGCAACCCAGTACTTC
J gene: TRBJ1-4; V gene: TRBV30; D gene: NA; clone size: NA; CDR3 protein: CAWRGAGEKLFF; CDR3 DNA: TGTGCCTGGAGGGGAGCTGGGGAAAAACTGTTTTTT
J gene: TRBJ1-2; V gene: TRBV7-9; D gene: NA; clone size: NA; CDR3 protein: CASSYGLSNYGYTF; CDR3 DNA: TGTGCCAGCAGCTATGGACTTTCCAACTATGGCTACACCTTC
J gene: TRBJ1-2; V gene: TRBV2; D gene: NA; clone size: NA; CDR3 protein: CASRSGGGARGYTF; CDR3 DNA: TGTGCCAGCAGGTCGGGAGGGGGGGCGCGGGGCTACACCTTC
J gene: TRBJ1-1; V gene: TRBV27; D gene: NA; clone size: NA; CDR3 protein: CASSASTGLEAFF; CDR3 DNA: TGTGCCAGCAGTGCCTCTACAGGGCTCGAAGCTTTCTTT
J gene: TRBJ1-2; V gene: TRBV19; D gene: TRBD1; clone size: NA; CDR3 protein: CASRTRTGDYGYTF; CDR3 DNA: TGTGCCAGTAGGACCCGGACAGGGGACTATGGCTACACCTTC
J gene: TRBJ1-1; V gene: TRBV30; D gene: TRBD1; clone size: NA; CDR3 protein: CAWGDREGEAFF; CDR3 DNA: TGTGCCTGGGGAGACAGGGAAGGTGAAGCTTTCTTT
J gene: TRBJ2-1; V gene: TRBV19; D gene: NA; clone size: NA; CDR3 protein: CASSIRGFDEQFF; CDR3 DNA: TGTGCCAGTAGTATCAGGGGCTTTGATGAGCAGTTCTTC
J gene: TRBJ1-1; V gene: TRBV4-1; D gene: NA; clone size: NA; CDR3 protein: CASSPQFMNTEAFF; CDR3 DNA: TGCGCCAGCAGCCCGCAGTTCATGAACACTGAAGCTTTCTTT
J gene: TRBJ2-3; V gene: TRBV5-1; D gene: TRBD2; clone size: NA; CDR3 protein: CASSGLASTDTQYF; CDR3 DNA: TGCGCCAGCAGCGGACTAGCGAGCACAGATACGCAGTATTTT
J gene: TRBJ1-2; V gene: TRBV7-4; D gene: NA; clone size: once; CDR3 protein: CASSERGVHYGYTF; CDR3 DNA: TGTGCCAGCAGCGAGAGAGGCGTCCACTATGGCTACACCTTC
J gene: TRBJ2-2; V gene: TRBV7-9; D gene: TRBD2; clone size: NA; CDR3 protein: CVPAGQPAGGLFF; CDR3 DNA: TGTGTCCCAGCGGGGCAGCCCGCTGGGGGGCTGTTTTTT
J gene: TRBJ2-2; V gene: TRBV9; D gene: TRBD1; clone size: NA; CDR3 protein: CASSWTGRTGELFF; CDR3 DNA: TGTGCCAGCAGCTGGACAGGGCGAACCGGGGAGCTGTTTTTT
J gene: TRBJ1-5; V gene: TRBV23-1; D gene: TRBD1; clone size: NA; CDR3 protein: CASSQSPQGQGSNQPQHF; CDR3 DNA: TGCGCCAGCAGTCAATCGCCCCAGGGACAGGGGAGCAATCAGCCCCAGCATTTT
J gene: TRBJ2-5; V gene: TRBV19; D gene: TRBD1; clone size: NA; CDR3 protein: CASSIPDRGPQETQYF; CDR3 DNA: TGTGCCAGTAGTATACCGGACAGGGGGCCTCAAGAGACCCAGTACTTC
J gene: TRBJ2-1; V gene: TRBV6-5; D gene: TRBD2; clone size: NA; CDR3 protein: CASSRLAGLGNEQFF; CDR3 DNA: TGTGCCAGCAGTAGACTAGCGGGACTGGGGAATGAGCAGTTCTTC
J gene: TRBJ2-7; V gene: TRBV27; D gene: NA; clone size: NA; CDR3 protein: CASSQPGHYEQYF; CDR3 DNA: TGTGCCAGCAGTCAACCGGGACACTACGAGCAGTACTTC
J gene: TRBJ1-1; V gene: TRBV27; D gene: NA; clone size: few; CDR3 protein: CASSRGRTEAFF; CDR3 DNA: TGTGCCAGCAGCCGGGGGAGGACTGAAGCTTTCTTT
J gene: TRBJ1-2; V gene: TRBV6-5; D gene: NA; clone size: NA; CDR3 protein: CASSATGLGYGYTF; CDR3 DNA: TGTGCCAGCAGTGCTACAGGGTTGGGCTATGGCTACACCTTC
J gene: TRBJ2-1; V gene: TRBV25-1; D gene: NA; clone size: NA; CDR3 protein: CASRDTLGNEQFF; CDR3 DNA: TGTGCCAGTCGGGACACTTTGGGTAATGAGCAGTTCTTC
J gene: TRBJ1-2; V gene: TRBV5-1; D gene: NA; clone size: few; CDR3 protein: CASKADYGYTF; CDR3 DNA: TGCGCCAGCAAAGCGGACTATGGCTACACCTTC
J gene: TRBJ1-2; V gene: TRBV5-1; D gene: TRBD1; clone size: NA; CDR3 protein: CASSLDMGQGSGYTF; CDR3 DNA: TGCGCCAGCAGCTTGGATATGGGACAGGGGAGCGGCTACACCTTC
J gene: TRBJ2-2; V gene: TRBV27; D gene: TRBD1; clone size: NA; CDR3 protein: CASTASTGTASLELFF; CDR3 DNA: TGTGCCAGCACTGCTTCAACCGGGACAGCTTCTTTGGAGCTGTTTTTT
J gene: TRBJ1-1; V gene: TRBV10-3; D gene: TRBD1; clone size: few; CDR3 protein: CAITGTGRSTEAFF; CDR3 DNA: TGTGCCATCACCGGGACAGGCCGGAGCACTGAAGCTTTCTTT
J gene: TRBJ2-2; V gene: TRBV11-2; D gene: TRBD1; clone size: NA; CDR3 protein: CASSLRTGPINTGELFF; CDR3 DNA: TGTGCCAGCAGCCTTAGGACAGGGCCAATAAACACCGGGGAGCTGTTTTTT
J gene: TRBJ1-1; V gene: TRBV28; D gene: TRBD1; clone size: NA; CDR3 protein: CASSLPGGAVTEAFF; CDR3 DNA: TGTGCCAGCAGTTTACCAGGGGGCGCGGTCACTGAAGCTTTCTTT
J gene: TRBJ2-2; V gene: TRBV2; D gene: TRBD1; clone size: once; CDR3 protein: CARQGLGTGELFF; CDR3 DNA: TGTGCCAGACAGGGGCTTGGCACCGGGGAGCTGTTTTTT
J gene: TRBJ2-1; V gene: TRBV6-1; D gene: TRBD2; clone size: few; CDR3 protein: CASSEHSGSYNEQFF; CDR3 DNA: TGTGCCAGCAGTGAACATAGCGGGTCCTACAATGAGCAGTTCTTC
J gene: TRBJ2-1; V gene: TRBV11-2; D gene: NA; clone size: NA; CDR3 protein: CASSFLTTSSYNEQFF; CDR3 DNA: TGTGCCAGCAGCTTTTTAACTACTAGCTCCTACAATGAGCAGTTCTTC
J gene: TRBJ1-2; V gene: TRBV19; D gene: NA; clone size: NA; CDR3 protein: CASSSPGYTF; CDR3 DNA: TGTGCCAGTAGTTCTCCTGGCTACACCTTC
J gene: TRBJ1-4; V gene: TRBV7-2; D gene: NA; clone size: NA; CDR3 protein: CASSLGATEKLFF; CDR3 DNA: TGTGCCAGCAGCTTAGGGGCCACAGAGAAACTGTTTTTT
J gene: TRBJ1-5; V gene: TRBV7-8; D gene: NA; clone size: NA; CDR3 protein: CASSQEGDQPQHF; CDR3 DNA: TGTGCCAGCAGCCAAGAGGGGGATCAGCCCCAGCATTTT
J gene: TRBJ1-2; V gene: TRBV27; D gene: TRBD1; clone size: once; CDR3 protein: CASSEDRERGYTF; CDR3 DNA: TGTGCCAGCAGTGAGGACAGGGAGCGGGGCTACACCTTC
J gene: TRBJ2-7; V gene: TRBV5-1; D gene: NA; clone size: NA; CDR3 protein: CASSLPAPNYEQYF; CDR3 DNA: TGCGCCAGCAGCTTGCCCGCCCCAAACTACGAGCAGTACTTC
J gene: TRBJ2-6; V gene: TRBV7-6; D gene: NA; clone size: once; CDR3 protein: CASSYWGGSGANVLTF; CDR3 DNA: TGTGCCAGCAGCTACTGGGGCGGTTCTGGGGCCAACGTCCTGACTTTC
J gene: TRBJ1-2; V gene: TRBV6-6; D gene: TRBD1; clone size: NA; CDR3 protein: CASTLLGQGEGYTF; CDR3 DNA: TGTGCCAGCACCCTTCTAGGACAGGGGGAAGGCTACACCTTC
J gene: TRBJ2-7; V gene: TRBV12-5; D gene: NA; clone size: NA; CDR3 protein: CASGLAGEYYEQYF; CDR3 DNA: TGTGCTAGTGGTTTGGCAGGGGAGTACTACGAGCAGTACTTC
J gene: TRBJ2-3; V gene: TRBV29-1; D gene: TRBD1; clone size: NA; CDR3 protein: CSGNRGPQQYF; CDR3 DNA: TGCAGCGGAAACAGGGGGCCACAGCAGTATTTT
J gene: TRBJ1-1; V gene: TRBV6-5; D gene: NA; clone size: few; CDR3 protein: CASNEMMNTEAFF; CDR3 DNA: TGTGCCAGCAACGAGATGATGAACACTGAAGCTTTCTTT